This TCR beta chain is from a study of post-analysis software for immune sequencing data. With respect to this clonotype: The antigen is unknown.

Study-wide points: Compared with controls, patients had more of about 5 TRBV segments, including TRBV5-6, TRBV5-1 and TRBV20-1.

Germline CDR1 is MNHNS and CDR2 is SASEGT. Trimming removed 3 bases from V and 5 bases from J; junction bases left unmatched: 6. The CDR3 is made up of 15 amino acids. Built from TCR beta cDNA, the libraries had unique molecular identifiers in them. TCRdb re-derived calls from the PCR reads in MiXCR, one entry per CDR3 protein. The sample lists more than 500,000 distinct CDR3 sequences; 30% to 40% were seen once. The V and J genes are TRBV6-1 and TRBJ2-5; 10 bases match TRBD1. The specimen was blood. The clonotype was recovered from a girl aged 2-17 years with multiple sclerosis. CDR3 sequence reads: CASSDPDRGPETQYF. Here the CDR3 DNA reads TGTGCCAGCAGTGATCCCGACAGGGGGCCTGAGACCCAGTACTTC.